The rows below give T cell receptor beta chains drawn from one sample of a study of regulatory T cells in long-lasting Graves disease. One entry per CDR3 protein results from TCRdb running MiXCR on the multiplex PCR reads. Here the sample spans 450,000 to 700,000 distinct CDR3 sequences, roughly 13% being singletons. The sample was also reused in another study, on T cells in Graves' hyperthyroidism and ophthalmopathy.

This specimen consisted of peripheral blood mononuclear cells (PBMCs), obtained at new diagnosis, from a patient treated with antithyroid drugs. These receptors were taken from a man between 25 and 39 years old with Graves disease. Both conserved end residues are part of each CDR3. A D gene is named only where the DNA matches it firmly. The listing skips clone size in some rows; elsewhere it reads once, few, many or a size class.

j_gene: TRBJ2-7; v_gene: TRBV2; abundance: many; d_gene: TRBD2; CDR3nt: TGTGCCAGCAGCCCGGGACTAGCGGGAGGGGACTTGGAGCAGTACTTC; CDR3aa: CASSPGLAGGDLEQYF
j_gene: TRBJ2-7; v_gene: TRBV6-2/TRBV6-3; abundance: many; d_gene: NA; CDR3nt: TGTGCCAGCAGTCTATCAATCGACTACGAGCAGTACTTC; CDR3aa: CASSLSIDYEQYF
j_gene: TRBJ2-5; v_gene: TRBV12-3/TRBV12-4; abundance: many; d_gene: TRBD2; CDR3nt: TGTGCCAGCAGATTAGCGGGAGTTACAGAGACCCAGTACTTC; CDR3aa: CASRLAGVTETQYF
j_gene: TRBJ1-5; v_gene: TRBV25-1; abundance: few; d_gene: NA; CDR3nt: TGTGCCAGGGGGCCGCGGGGACAGCCCCAGCATTTT; CDR3aa: CARGPRGQPQHF
j_gene: TRBJ2-7; v_gene: TRBV6-1; abundance: few; d_gene: TRBD2; CDR3nt: TGTGCCAGCAGTACTAGCGGGAGAACCTACGAGCAGTACTTC; CDR3aa: CASSTSGRTYEQYF
j_gene: TRBJ2-5; v_gene: TRBV18; abundance: many; d_gene: NA; CDR3nt: TGTGCCAGCGCTCGAGAGACCCAGTACTTC; CDR3aa: CASARETQYF
j_gene: TRBJ2-1; v_gene: TRBV7-3; abundance: few; d_gene: TRBD2; CDR3nt: TGTGCCAGCAGTAACCGGACTAGCGGAGTCTACAATGAGCAGTTCTTC; CDR3aa: CASSNRTSGVYNEQFF
j_gene: TRBJ2-3; v_gene: TRBV12-3/TRBV12-4; abundance: many; d_gene: TRBD2; CDR3nt: TGTGCCAGCAGCGCCGGGACTACCAATACAGATACGCAGTATTTT; CDR3aa: CASSAGTTNTDTQYF
j_gene: TRBJ1-2; v_gene: TRBV27; abundance: many; d_gene: NA; CDR3nt: TGTGCCAGCAGTTTATCAGAGGGAGACTATGGCTACACCTTC; CDR3aa: CASSLSEGDYGYTF
j_gene: TRBJ1-5; v_gene: TRBV7-8; abundance: many; d_gene: NA; CDR3nt: TGTGCCAGCAGCTCCACCCGAGGGGGGGTTGATCAGCCCCAGCATTTT; CDR3aa: CASSSTRGGVDQPQHF
j_gene: TRBJ1-3; v_gene: TRBV12-3/TRBV12-4; abundance: many; d_gene: NA; CDR3nt: TGTGCCAGCAGTACCGACGCGGGAAACACCATATATTTT; CDR3aa: CASSTDAGNTIYF
j_gene: TRBJ1-5; v_gene: TRBV12-3/TRBV12-4; abundance: many; d_gene: NA; CDR3nt: TGTGCCAGCAGTTTAGCCCGGACGTATAGCAATCAGCCCCAGCATTTT; CDR3aa: CASSLARTYSNQPQHF
j_gene: TRBJ2-2; v_gene: TRBV24-1; abundance: few; d_gene: NA; CDR3nt: TGTGCCACCAGTGAATGGCAGGGGGGCCCCCCCGAGGAGCTGTTTTTT; CDR3aa: CATSEWQGGPPEELFF
j_gene: TRBJ1-6; v_gene: TRBV12-3/TRBV12-4; abundance: many; d_gene: NA; CDR3nt: TGTGCCAGCAAATTACAGGGTCACTCACCCCTCCACTTT; CDR3aa: CASKLQGHSPLHF
j_gene: TRBJ2-1; v_gene: TRBV20-1; abundance: many; d_gene: NA; CDR3nt: TGCAGTGCTCCTAGCGTTATTACCTACAATGAGCAGTTCTTC; CDR3aa: CSAPSVITYNEQFF
j_gene: TRBJ2-5; v_gene: TRBV7-9; abundance: many; d_gene: NA; CDR3nt: TGTGCCAGCAGCTTAATGGTGCGGGAAGAGACCCAGTACTTC; CDR3aa: CASSLMVREETQYF
j_gene: TRBJ2-7; v_gene: TRBV5-6; abundance: many; d_gene: TRBD2; CDR3nt: TGTGCCAGCGGGACTAGCGGGGTCGAGGGGCAGTACTTC; CDR3aa: CASGTSGVEGQYF
j_gene: TRBJ2-1; v_gene: TRBV6-2/TRBV6-3; abundance: many; d_gene: TRBD2; CDR3nt: TGTGCCAGCAGCAAGACCGGGACTAGCGGGGCAAATGAGCAGTTCTTC; CDR3aa: CASSKTGTSGANEQFF
j_gene: TRBJ2-5; v_gene: TRBV7-9; abundance: many; d_gene: NA; CDR3nt: TGTGCCAGCAGCTCCCTCCTCACGCCCCAGTACTTC; CDR3aa: CASSSLLTPQYF
j_gene: TRBJ1-3; v_gene: TRBV15; abundance: NA; d_gene: TRBD1; CDR3nt: TGTGCCACCAGCAGAGGGGACAGGGCTTCTGGAAACACCATATATTTT; CDR3aa: CATSRGDRASGNTIYF
j_gene: TRBJ2-1; v_gene: TRBV27; abundance: many; d_gene: TRBD2; CDR3nt: TGTGCCAGCAGTCCTGGGACTAGCGGGAAGGAGGATGAGCAGTTCTTC; CDR3aa: CASSPGTSGKEDEQFF
j_gene: TRBJ2-5; v_gene: TRBV27; abundance: many; d_gene: TRBD1; CDR3nt: TGTGCCAGCAGTTCAATAGGGGACAGGGGCTCTTCCCGGACCCAGTACTTC; CDR3aa: CASSSIGDRGSSRTQYF
j_gene: TRBJ1-4; v_gene: TRBV30; abundance: many; d_gene: NA; CDR3nt: TGTGCCTGGAGTGTACGTTCCAGGACGGATGAAAAACTGTTTTTT; CDR3aa: CAWSVRSRTDEKLFF
j_gene: TRBJ2-7; v_gene: TRBV9; abundance: NA; d_gene: NA; CDR3nt: TGTGCCAGCAGCGTAGCTAGTTCCGGGAGTCCTCGAAGTTTC; CDR3aa: CASSVASSGSPRSF
j_gene: TRBJ2-2; v_gene: TRBV4-1; abundance: NA; d_gene: NA; CDR3nt: TGCGCCAGCAGCCAAGATTTACCTGCCGGGGAGCTGTTTTTT; CDR3aa: CASSQDLPAGELFF
j_gene: TRBJ2-7; v_gene: TRBV15; abundance: NA; d_gene: TRBD1; CDR3nt: TGTGCCACCAGTGACGACAGGGGGAGGGAGCAGTACTTC; CDR3aa: CATSDDRGREQYF
j_gene: TRBJ2-3; v_gene: TRBV5-1; abundance: NA; d_gene: TRBD1; CDR3nt: TGCGCCAGCCGCTTGACAGGGGCGGGAACAGATACGCAGTATTTT; CDR3aa: CASRLTGAGTDTQYF
j_gene: TRBJ2-5; v_gene: TRBV7-9; abundance: NA; d_gene: NA; CDR3nt: TGTGCCAGCAGCTCCCGGGACAGGGCCTTCGGGAGCGGGAGGCCGTACCAAGAGACCCAGTACTTC; CDR3aa: CASSSRDRAFGSGRPYQETQYF
j_gene: TRBJ1-3; v_gene: TRBV29-1; abundance: NA; d_gene: NA; CDR3nt: TGCAGCGCTGTGGGCAGCTTAAACTCTGGAAACACCATATATTTT; CDR3aa: CSAVGSLNSGNTIYF
j_gene: TRBJ2-3; v_gene: TRBV29-1; abundance: NA; d_gene: TRBD2; CDR3nt: TGCAGCGTTGGACTAGCGAGACTTCGGGATACGCAGTATTTT; CDR3aa: CSVGLARLRDTQYF
j_gene: TRBJ2-3; v_gene: TRBV7-9; abundance: NA; d_gene: NA; CDR3nt: TGTGCCAGCAGCTTACTGTCTCTGAGCACAGATACGCAGTATTTT; CDR3aa: CASSLLSLSTDTQYF
j_gene: TRBJ1-2; v_gene: TRBV7-2; abundance: many; d_gene: TRBD1; CDR3nt: TGTGCCAGCAGCCCCTACCCGGGACAGGGGGCGGGGGGCTACACCTTC; CDR3aa: CASSPYPGQGAGGYTF
j_gene: TRBJ1-1; v_gene: TRBV13; abundance: many; d_gene: NA; CDR3nt: TGTGCCAGCAGCCAGCACGGGATTCGAAACACTGAAGCTTTCTTT; CDR3aa: CASSQHGIRNTEAFF
j_gene: TRBJ2-7; v_gene: TRBV4-2; abundance: many; d_gene: TRBD2; CDR3nt: TGTGCCAGCAGCCACCCGGGACTAGCGGGAGGCAACGAGCAGTACTTC; CDR3aa: CASSHPGLAGGNEQYF
j_gene: TRBJ1-5; v_gene: TRBV6-5; abundance: NA; d_gene: TRBD1; CDR3nt: TGTGCCAGCAGTTTTGGACAGGGAAGTTATCAGCCCCAGCATTTT; CDR3aa: CASSFGQGSYQPQHF
j_gene: TRBJ2-3; v_gene: TRBV12-5; abundance: many; d_gene: TRBD1; CDR3nt: TGTGCTAGTGGTTTGGACAGGGGCCTTACGGATACGCAGTATTTT; CDR3aa: CASGLDRGLTDTQYF
j_gene: TRBJ2-2; v_gene: TRBV29-1; abundance: NA; d_gene: TRBD2; CDR3nt: TGCAGCGTGGGACTAGCGGGAGTAGCCGGGGAGCTGTTTTTT; CDR3aa: CSVGLAGVAGELFF
j_gene: TRBJ1-2; v_gene: TRBV27; abundance: many; d_gene: TRBD1; CDR3nt: TGTGCCAGCAATCCAAGGGGGCGCGGTGGGAATGGCTACACCTTC; CDR3aa: CASNPRGRGGNGYTF
j_gene: TRBJ1-2; v_gene: TRBV12-3/TRBV12-4; abundance: many; d_gene: TRBD1; CDR3nt: TGTGCCAGCAGCCGGGGACAGGGATACGGCTACACCTTC; CDR3aa: CASSRGQGYGYTF
j_gene: TRBJ2-5; v_gene: TRBV4-1; abundance: few; d_gene: NA; CDR3nt: TGCGCCAGCAGCCAAGCCGATTTTCCCGGCGGGGAGTACCAAGAGACCCAGTACTTC; CDR3aa: CASSQADFPGGEYQETQYF
j_gene: TRBJ2-1; v_gene: TRBV6-2/TRBV6-3; abundance: many; d_gene: TRBD2; CDR3nt: TGTGCCGGCCAACTAGCGGGAGACTACAATGAGCAGTTCTTC; CDR3aa: CAGQLAGDYNEQFF
j_gene: TRBJ1-5; v_gene: TRBV19; abundance: NA; d_gene: NA; CDR3nt: TGTGCCAGTAGTACGTCGGGGAGGAATCAGCCCCAGCATTTT; CDR3aa: CASSTSGRNQPQHF
j_gene: TRBJ2-7; v_gene: TRBV6-2/TRBV6-3; abundance: many; d_gene: TRBD1; CDR3nt: TGTGCCAGCAGTTTCCTGGACAGGGTAATTTACTTC; CDR3aa: CASSFLDRVIYF
j_gene: TRBJ2-1; v_gene: TRBV5-1; abundance: NA; d_gene: TRBD2; CDR3nt: TGCGCCAGCAGCCCTATCACTAGCGGGGAGTGGAATGAGCAGTTCTTC; CDR3aa: CASSPITSGEWNEQFF
j_gene: TRBJ1-5; v_gene: TRBV27; abundance: many; d_gene: NA; CDR3nt: TGTGCCAGCTACCTTAGGAGGGTCCCCCCTCAGCCCCAGCATTTT; CDR3aa: CASYLRRVPPQPQHF
j_gene: TRBJ2-7; v_gene: TRBV19; abundance: NA; d_gene: TRBD2; CDR3nt: TGTGCCAGCCGCTCAAGGGGACTAGCGGGACACGAGCAGTACTTC; CDR3aa: CASRSRGLAGHEQYF